The 12 T cell receptor beta chains presented below share a single source sample, sequenced in a study of blood T cell repertoires in COVID-19. The method was immunoSEQ multiplex PCR; TCRdb's version includes in-frame clones alone and lacks a portion of them. The sample lists roughly 250,000 clones; 88% were seen once. Sequenced: PBMCs or T cells enriched from blood (not recorded which). The source is a woman aged 35 to 49 with acute COVID-19.

The CDR3 DNA is TGTGCCAGCAGTTACGAAAGGGGCGGGGAGCTGTTTTTT. The encoded protein is CASSYERGGELFF. This rearrangement joins TRBV5-4 to TRBJ2-2; a weak D match, TRBD1 (5 bases). CDR1 SGHNT and CDR2 YYREEE come from the germline V gene (reference sequence). The CDR3 spans 13 residues. Trimming left V 5 bases short and J 7 bases short, with 12 bases between. The full variable domain, with the rest looked up from reference TRBV5-4 and TRBJ2-2, is ETGVTQSPTHLIKTRGQQVTLRCSSQSGHNTVSWYQQALGQGPQFIFQYYREEENGRGNFPPRFSGLQFPNYSSELNVNALELDDSALYLCASSYERGGELFFGEGSRLTVL.

This rearrangement joins TRBV4-3 to TRBJ2-2, with D possibly being TRBD2 (5 bases). Per germline, CDR1 LGHNA and CDR2 YSLEER. V lost 2 bases and J 6 bases, leaving 7 bases between the germline ends. CDR3 length: 13 residues. Written as DNA, the CDR3 is TGCGCCAGCAGCCAAACTAGGGCCGGGGAGCTGTTTTTT. It yields the protein CASSQTRAGELFF.

This rearrangement joins TRBV3-1 (or the pseudogene TRBV3-2) to TRBJ1-6, with 9 bases identical to TRBD1. The junction had 5 bases not matched to a gene; V was cut back by 1 base and J by 10 bases. Germline-derived CDR1 and CDR2 are LGHDT and YNNKEL (reference sequence). The CDR3 totals 15 residues. CDR3 sequence: CASSQGGQGRSPLHF. The CDR3 region has the DNA TGTGCCAGCAGCCAAGGCGGACAGGGGAGGTCACCCCTCCACTTT.

This rearrangement joins TRBV28 to TRBJ2-1; 9 bases are a match to TRBD2. This CDR3 is 15 amino acids long. Trimming took 5 bases from V and 3 from J; bases not matched to a gene: 5. Looked up from germline, CDR1 is MDHEN and CDR2 is SYDVKM. The CDR3 here is CASSPGTSLYNEQFF. DNA of the CDR3: TGTGCCAGCAGTCCAGGGACTAGCCTCTACAATGAGCAGTTCTTC.

This clone came up a few times. This rearrangement joins TRBV19 to TRBJ1-2; 7 bases are shared with TRBD1. Germline CDR1 is LNHDA and CDR2 is SQIVND (reference sequence). Unmatched junction bases numbered 5, after V lost 6 bases and J lost 4 bases. The CDR3 covers 13 residues. This CDR3 is CASRWGQFYGYTF. CDR3 DNA sequence: TGTGCCAGTAGGTGGGGACAGTTCTATGGCTACACCTTC.

The rearrangement links TRBV19 to TRBJ1-2; possibly TRBD1 for D (5 bases). With 5 bases removed from V and 4 bases from J, the gap between germline ends came to 26 bases. CDR3 size: 18 residues. Germline assignment: CDR1 LNHDA and CDR2 SQIVND (reference sequence). CDR3 in DNA: TGTGCCAGTAGTGACCAAACAGGAAACAACTTAGATCGCTATGGCTACACCTTC. Its protein is CASSDQTGNNLDRYGYTF.

The chain is built from TRBV2 and TRBJ2-7, with TRBD1 identical over 7 bases. Trimming removed 4 bases from V and 2 bases from J; junction bases left unmatched: 2. This CDR3 contains 13 residues. Germline CDR1 is SNHLY and CDR2 is FYNNEI. CDR3 nucleotide sequence: TGTGCCAGCAGTGTTCAGGGGGCCTACGAGCAGTACGTC. Translated, it gives CASSVQGAYEQYV.

This chain connects TRBV7-2 to TRBJ1-5, with 9 positions matching TRBD1. Trimming at V came to 3 bases and at J to 8 bases, leaving 5 bases not matched to a gene. The CDR3 loop spans 14 amino acids. Per the germline V gene, CDR1 is SGHTA and CDR2 is FQGNSA. CDR3 amino acids: CASSLRTGEKPQHF. The CDR3 DNA sequence: TGTGCCAGCAGCTTGAGGACAGGGGAGAAGCCCCAGCATTTT.

V gene TRBV14 combines with J gene TRBJ1-1; 8 nucleotides match TRBD1. CDR1 is SGHDN, CDR2 FVKESK, per germline. The CDR3 has 16 amino acids. Germline trimming cut 0 bases from V and 3 bases from J; bases unmatched to any gene: 6. CDR3 sequence (DNA): TGTGCCAGCAGCCAAGACAGGGGGCGCGGAGACACTGAAGCTTTCTTT. Protein: CASSQDRGRGDTEAFF.

The chain is built from TRBV9 and TRBJ2-1; 8 bases are shared with TRBD1. There are 17 residues in the CDR3. Germline CDR1 and CDR2: SGDLS and YYNGEE. Trimming cost V 0 bases and J 0 bases; bases outside gene matches: 5. CDR3: CASSVGAGGYSYNEQFF. The CDR3, as DNA: TGTGCCAGCAGCGTAGGGGCAGGGGGCTACTCCTACAATGAGCAGTTCTTC.

V usage is TRBV19 and J usage is TRBJ1-5; possible D gene TRBD1, 5 bases. The germline CDR1 and CDR2 sequences are LNHDA and SQIVND (reference sequence). V was clipped by 8 bases and J by 4 bases, with 12 bases between them. This CDR3 is 13 amino acids long. DNA of the CDR3: TGTGCCAGTCATAAGGACAATAATCAGCCCCAGCATTTT. Amino acid sequence: CASHKDNNQPQHF. Drawing the rest from reference TRBV19 and TRBJ1-5, the complete variable domain is DGGITQSPKYLFRKEGQNVTLSCEQNLNHDAMYWYRQDPGQGLRLIYYSQIVNDFQKGDIAEGYSVSREKKESFPLTVTSAQKNPTAFYLCASHKDNNQPQHFGDGTRLSIL.

This clone was found a few times. This chain joins TRBV30 and TRBJ2-1; D call uncertain. V was cut by 1 base and J by 0 bases, with 10 bases left in between. The germline V gene encodes CDR1 GTSNPN and CDR2 SVGIG (reference sequence). The CDR3 consists of 15 residues. The CDR3 DNA reads TGTGCCTGGAGTGGTGCGCACAGCTCCTACAATGAGCAGTTCTTC. Translation gives CAWSGAHSSYNEQFF.